This T cell receptor beta chain derives from a study of CD8+CD57+ T cells in acquired aplastic anemia. Whole-study context: The mean DNA yield obtained from sorted CD4+ and CD8+ cells came to roughly 3 ug.

Trimming took off 4 bases at V and 0 bases at J, with 9 bases between the two ends. Germline V gene sequence: CDR1 DFQATT, CDR2 SNEGSKA (reference sequence). The CDR3 runs 13 residues. This clonotype was found a few times. TCR beta VDJ and CDR3 were profiled, and genomic DNA was the template. MiXCR, run by TCRdb on the reads, gives a single entry per CDR3 protein. The profile covers approximately 190,000 distinct CDR3 sequences, with around half appearing a single time and around 8.8% taken by the ten largest. Patients chosen for sequencing had shown CD8+CD57+ cell expansion by flow cytometry. The patients, all of them, had severe acquired aplastic anemia.

Sequencing was performed on sorted CD4+, CD8+, or CD8+CD57+ T cells (not recorded which) from PBMCs. The genes are TRBV20-1 and TRBJ1-1, with D perhaps TRBD1 (5 bases). The receptor comes from a human donor with aplastic anemia. CDR3 amino acids: CSATGHLNTEAFF. CDR3 DNA: TGCAGTGCTACAGGACACTTGAACACTGAAGCTTTCTTT.